These T cell receptor beta chains were read from a single sample in a study of identical twins. TCRdb recomputed calls from the 5' RACE reads with MiXCR, one row per CDR3 protein. The repertoire has about 220,000 distinct CDR3 sequences, 7.5% of them found once; the top ten carry just under 2%. This same sample was also part of a study on yellow fever vaccine responses in identical twins.

The sample was memory (CD45RO+) T cells sorted from blood. Receptor source: a woman younger than 35 in good health. CDR3s include the opening cysteine and the closing phenylalanine or tryptophan. D genes are given only for firm matches. Some rows have no size entry. The others give once, few or many, or a class for an expanded clone.

cdr3_aa cdr3_nt v_call d_call j_call clone_size
CASSSGLAGGGNEQFF TGTGCCAGCAGTTCGGGACTAGCGGGGGGCGGCAATGAGCAGTTCTTC TRBV6-5 TRBD2 TRBJ2-1 .
CASSQDMGNTEAFF TGCGCCAGCAGCCAAGATATGGGGAACACTGAAGCTTTCTTT TRBV4-3 . TRBJ1-1 few
CASRVTANYGYTF TGCGCCAGCAGGGTGACAGCTAACTATGGCTACACCTTC TRBV10-2 . TRBJ1-2 .
CSALQPLNYEQYF TGCAGTGCCCTACAGCCCCTCAACTACGAGCAGTACTTC TRBV20-1 . TRBJ2-7 many
CASSLYGNKGNYGYTF TGTGCCAGCAGCTTGTACGGCAATAAAGGGAACTATGGCTACACCTTC TRBV5-4 . TRBJ1-2 many
CASTGTGEEETQYF TGTGCCAGCACCGGCACAGGGGAGGAAGAGACCCAGTACTTC TRBV3-1 . TRBJ2-5 few
CSVFGDGELFF TGCAGCGTTTTCGGGGACGGGGAGCTGTTTTTT TRBV29-1 . TRBJ2-2 few
CASRLLSTEAFF TGTGCCAGCAGACTACTGAGCACTGAAGCTTTCTTT TRBV2 . TRBJ1-1 many
CASSLGLNTGELFF TGCGCCAGCAGCTTGGGACTAAATACCGGGGAGCTGTTTTTT TRBV5-1 . TRBJ2-2 many
CASSETGGYYEQYF TGCGCCAGCAGCGAGACAGGGGGTTACTACGAGCAGTACTTC TRBV4-3 TRBD1 TRBJ2-7 .
CAIMGTSGINEQFF TGTGCCATCATGGGGACTAGCGGGATAAATGAGCAGTTCTTC TRBV10-3 TRBD2 TRBJ2-1 many
CASSLAVPSPGNTIYF TGTGCCAGCAGTTTGGCCGTCCCTTCCCCTGGAAACACCATATATTTT TRBV12-3/TRBV12-4 . TRBJ1-3 many
CASSFSVREHHEQYF TGTGCCAGCAGCTTCTCCGTGCGGGAGCACCACGAGCAGTACTTC TRBV5-6 TRBD2 TRBJ2-7 .
CASSSPAGEETQYF TGTGCCAGCAGTTCCCCGGCGGGAGAAGAGACCCAGTACTTC TRBV28 TRBD2 TRBJ2-5 .
CASSATPGTGVYNEQFF TGTGCCAGCAGTGCAACCCCCGGGACAGGGGTTTACAATGAGCAGTTCTTC TRBV6-4 TRBD1 TRBJ2-1 few
CASSLRTWDSEKLFF TGCGCCAGCAGCCTCCGAACCTGGGATAGTGAAAAACTGTTTTTT TRBV5-1 . TRBJ1-4 many
CASSPDRETYGYTF TGTGCCAGCTCCCCGGACAGGGAGACCTATGGCTACACCTTC TRBV18 TRBD1 TRBJ1-2 .
CASSEANRGWTEAFF TGTGCCAGCAGTGAAGCGAACAGGGGGTGGACTGAAGCTTTCTTT TRBV6-1 TRBD1 TRBJ1-1 many
CAWKFTVRAGSPLHF TGTGCCTGGAAGTTCACTGTCCGGGCTGGGTCACCCCTCCACTTT TRBV30 . TRBJ1-6 .
CASSFRQGDYNEQFF TGCGCCAGCAGCTTTAGACAGGGGGACTACAATGAGCAGTTCTTC TRBV5-1 TRBD1 TRBJ2-1 many
CATSTSGGASDEQFF TGTGCCACCAGCACTAGCGGGGGGGCCTCGGATGAGCAGTTCTTC TRBV15 TRBD2 TRBJ2-1 many
CASSFPRVDTGELFF TGTGCCAGCAGCTTCCCCAGGGTGGACACCGGGGAGCTGTTTTTT TRBV11-2 . TRBJ2-2 many
CASSLGGLSEQFF TGTGCCAGCAGCTTAGGTGGCCTGAGTGAGCAGTTCTTC TRBV7-9 . TRBJ2-1 many
CASSHSGENEQFF TGTGCCAGCAGCCATAGCGGGGAAAATGAGCAGTTCTTC TRBV27 TRBD2 TRBJ2-1 few
CSVGAGDREQFF TGCAGCGTTGGGGCGGGAGATAGGGAGCAGTTCTTC TRBV29-1 TRBD2 TRBJ2-1 many
CASSLGQGSRETQYF TGTGCCAGCAGTTTAGGGCAGGGGTCCAGAGAGACCCAGTACTTC TRBV27 . TRBJ2-5 few
CASSPGHIQPYEQYF TGTGCCAGCAGCCCGGGACATATCCAGCCCTACGAGCAGTACTTC TRBV3-1 . TRBJ2-7 many
CASSPGTALRGDEQYF TGTGCCAGCAGCCCCGGGACAGCCCTACGGGGGGACGAGCAGTACTTC TRBV6-1 . TRBJ2-7 .
CASSLEGTQPQHF TGCGCCAGCAGCTTGGAGGGGACTCAGCCCCAGCATTTT TRBV5-1 . TRBJ1-5 many
CASSQEDGYEQYF TGCGCCAGCAGCCAAGAGGACGGATACGAGCAGTACTTC TRBV4-3 . TRBJ2-7 many
CATIAPGADTQYF TGTGCCACCATTGCCCCGGGGGCAGATACGCAGTATTTT TRBV6-1 . TRBJ2-3 .
CASSQGGAGIQYF TGCGCCAGCAGCCAAGGGGGGGCGGGCATTCAGTACTTC TRBV4-3 . TRBJ2-4 .
CASKDGGTTTDTQYF TGTGCCAGCAAGGATGGCGGGACTACCACAGATACGCAGTATTTT TRBV6-4 TRBD2 TRBJ2-3 many
CASSPDLGTGLGEQYF TGTGCCAGCTCACCAGACTTGGGGACAGGTCTGGGGGAGCAGTACTTC TRBV18 TRBD1 TRBJ2-7 few
CASSPSGGRTEAFF TGTGCCAGCAGCCCTTCGGGGGGTCGCACTGAAGCTTTCTTT TRBV3-1 . TRBJ1-1 many
CASSTGQVPGELFF TGCGCCAGCAGCACTGGACAGGTCCCCGGGGAGCTGTTTTTT TRBV5-1 TRBD1 TRBJ2-2 .
CASSARGSGSSYEQYF TGTGCCAGCAGTGCCCGTGGTAGCGGGAGCTCCTACGAGCAGTACTTC TRBV12-3/TRBV12-4 TRBD2 TRBJ2-7 many
CSGAAGEYEQYF TGCAGCGGGGCTGCAGGAGAGTACGAGCAGTACTTC TRBV29-1 . TRBJ2-7 few
CSAGTGGYTF TGCAGTGCTGGGACAGGTGGCTACACCTTC TRBV20-1 TRBD1 TRBJ1-2 .
CSVLTGTGTSGRAYEQYF TGCAGTGTCCTAACCGGGACAGGGACTAGCGGGAGGGCCTACGAGCAGTACTTC TRBV20-1 TRBD2 TRBJ2-7 few
CASSAGTSGGFEQFF TGTGCCAGCAGTGCCGGAACTAGCGGGGGGTTTGAGCAGTTCTTC TRBV2 TRBD2 TRBJ2-1 many
CASSHDLQGPNTEAFF TGCGCCAGCAGCCATGATCTACAGGGGCCGAACACTGAAGCTTTCTTT TRBV5-1 TRBD1 TRBJ1-1 many
CAFSPGTSGGNHQETQYF TGTGCCTTCAGTCCAGGGACTAGCGGGGGGAATCACCAAGAGACCCAGTACTTC TRBV12-3/TRBV12-4 TRBD2 TRBJ2-5 once
CSVEAPNRASGTYEQYF TGCAGCGTTGAAGCCCCCAATCGGGCTAGCGGGACCTACGAGCAGTACTTC TRBV29-1 TRBD2 TRBJ2-7 many
CASSKDRGNQPQHF TGTGCCAGCAGCAAAGACAGGGGGAATCAGCCCCAGCATTTT TRBV6-1 TRBD1 TRBJ1-5 .
CASTPLEGRSDTQYF TGTGCCAGCACCCCCCTCGAGGGTAGGTCAGATACGCAGTATTTT TRBV27 . TRBJ2-3 many
CSARPLATNEKLFF TGCAGTGCTAGGCCGCTTGCAACTAATGAAAAACTGTTTTTT TRBV20-1 . TRBJ1-4 few
CASTIRQGVATGELFF TGTGCCAGCACCATAAGACAGGGGGTGGCCACCGGGGAGCTGTTTTTT TRBV7-2 TRBD1 TRBJ2-2 many
CASSYRTSHSSYEQYF TGTGCCAGCAGTTACCGGACTTCCCACAGCTCCTACGAGCAGTACTTC TRBV6-5 . TRBJ2-7 few
CASSVDLGTTNYGYTF TGTGCCAGCAGCGTAGATCTAGGGACAACTAACTATGGCTACACCTTC TRBV9 . TRBJ1-2 .
CASSIGGRSYNEQFF TGTGCCAGCTCAATCGGGGGTCGCTCCTACAATGAGCAGTTCTTC TRBV18 . TRBJ2-1 .
CASSRDWGTDTQYF TGTGCCAGCAGCCGGGACTGGGGCACAGATACGCAGTATTTT TRBV7-9 . TRBJ2-3 .
CSARDIEGGADTDTQYF TGCAGTGCTAGAGATATAGAGGGGGGGGCCGACACAGATACGCAGTATTTT TRBV20-1 . TRBJ2-3 .